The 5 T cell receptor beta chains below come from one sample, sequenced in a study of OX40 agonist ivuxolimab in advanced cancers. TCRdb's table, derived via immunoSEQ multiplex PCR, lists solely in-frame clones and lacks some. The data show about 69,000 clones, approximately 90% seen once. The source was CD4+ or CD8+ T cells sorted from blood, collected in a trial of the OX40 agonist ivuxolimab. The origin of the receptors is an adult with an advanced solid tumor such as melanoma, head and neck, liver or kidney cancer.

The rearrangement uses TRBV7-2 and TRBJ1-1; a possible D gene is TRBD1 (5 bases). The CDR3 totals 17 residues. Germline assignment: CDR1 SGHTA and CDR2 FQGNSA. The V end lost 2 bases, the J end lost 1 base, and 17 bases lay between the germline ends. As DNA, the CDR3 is TGTGCCAGCAGCTTATTCCCAGGGAGAGGGACGAACACTGAAGCTTTCTTT. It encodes CASSLFPGRGTNTEAFF.

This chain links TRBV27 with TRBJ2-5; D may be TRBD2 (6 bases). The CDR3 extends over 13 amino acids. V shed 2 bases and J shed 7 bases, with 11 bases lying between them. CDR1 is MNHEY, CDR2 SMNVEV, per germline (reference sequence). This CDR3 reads CASSLGMEGTQYF. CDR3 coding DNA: TGTGCCAGCAGTTTAGGAATGGAGGGGACCCAGTACTTC.

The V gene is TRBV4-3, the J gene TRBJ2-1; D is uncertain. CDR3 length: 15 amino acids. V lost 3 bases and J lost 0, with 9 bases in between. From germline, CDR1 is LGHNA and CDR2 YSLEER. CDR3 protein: CASSQLQSSYNEQFF. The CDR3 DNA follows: TGCGCCAGCAGCCAGTTACAGAGCTCCTACAATGAGCAGTTCTTC.

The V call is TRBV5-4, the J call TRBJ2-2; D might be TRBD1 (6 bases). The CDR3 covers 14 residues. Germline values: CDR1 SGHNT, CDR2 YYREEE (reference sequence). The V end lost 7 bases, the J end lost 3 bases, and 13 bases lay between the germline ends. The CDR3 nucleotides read TGTGCCAGCTACCAACAGGGACACACCGGGGAGCTGTTTTTT. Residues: CASYQQGHTGELFF.

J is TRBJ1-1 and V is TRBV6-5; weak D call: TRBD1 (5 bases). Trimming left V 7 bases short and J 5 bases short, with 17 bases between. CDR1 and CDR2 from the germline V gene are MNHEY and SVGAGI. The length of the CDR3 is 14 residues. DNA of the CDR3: TGTGCCAGCACCCTCGGGGGTCTAGGGACTGAAGCTTTCTTT. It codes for CASTLGGLGTEAFF.